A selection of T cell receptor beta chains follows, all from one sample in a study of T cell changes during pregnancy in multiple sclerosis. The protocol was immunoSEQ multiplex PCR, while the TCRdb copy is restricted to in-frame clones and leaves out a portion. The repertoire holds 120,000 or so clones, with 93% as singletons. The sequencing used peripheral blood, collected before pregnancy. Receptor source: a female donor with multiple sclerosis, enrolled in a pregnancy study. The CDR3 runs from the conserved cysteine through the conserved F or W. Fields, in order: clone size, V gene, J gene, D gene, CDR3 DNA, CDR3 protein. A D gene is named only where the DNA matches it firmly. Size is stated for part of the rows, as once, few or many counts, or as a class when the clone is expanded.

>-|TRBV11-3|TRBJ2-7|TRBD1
TGTGCCAGCAGCCGTGGGACAGGGGCCTACGAGCAGTACTTC
CASSRGTGAYEQYF
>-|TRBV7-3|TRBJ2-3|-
TGTGCCAGCAGCTTAGCGGGGTGGGCCCCAGATACGCAGTATTTT
CASSLAGWAPDTQYF
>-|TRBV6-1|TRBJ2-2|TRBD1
TGTGCCAGCAGTTGGGACAGGGAAACCGGGGAGCTGTTTTTT
CASSWDRETGELFF
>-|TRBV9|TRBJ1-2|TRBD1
TGTGCCAGCAGCCAGCCGGGACAGGGGCAGGATGGCTACACCTTC
CASSQPGQGQDGYTF
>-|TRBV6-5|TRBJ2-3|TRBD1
TGTGCCAGCAGCTTGACAGGGAAAGGAGCAGATACGCAGTATTTT
CASSLTGKGADTQYF
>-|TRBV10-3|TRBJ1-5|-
TGTGCCATCAGTACTCAGGGGAGAGGTCAGCCCCAGCATTTT
CAISTQGRGQPQHF
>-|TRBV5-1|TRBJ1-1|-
TGCGCCAGCAGCTTGGATGGGGGCCTGGACACTGAAGCTTTCTTT
CASSLDGGLDTEAFF
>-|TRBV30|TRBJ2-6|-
TGTGCCTGGGCTCAGGACAGATCTGGGGCCAACGTCCTGACTTTC
CAWAQDRSGANVLTF
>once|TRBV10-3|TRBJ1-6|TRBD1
TGTGCCAGCAGTCGGACAGGGGCCGGGGGTTCACCCCTCCACTTT
CASSRTGAGGSPLHF
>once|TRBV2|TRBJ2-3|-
TGTGCCAGCAGTACCCCGCGAGACAAACTGACAGATACGCAGTATTTT
CASSTPRDKLTDTQYF
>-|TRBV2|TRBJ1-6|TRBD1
TGTGCCAGCAGTGAATATGCAGGGGGTGGTTCACCCCTCCACTTT
CASSEYAGGGSPLHF
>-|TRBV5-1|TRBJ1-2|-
TGCGCCAGCAGCTCCGGCAGGGGCCGAGACTATGGCTACACCTTC
CASSSGRGRDYGYTF
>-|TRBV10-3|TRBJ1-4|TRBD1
TGTGCCATCCGTAGATCCCCACCGGGACAGGGGAATAAAAGACTGTTTTTT
CAIRRSPPGQGNKRLFF
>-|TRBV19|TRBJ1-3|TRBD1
TGTGCCAGTAGTATGTTGGCAACCAGGGGGCCTGGAAACACCATATATTTT
CASSMLATRGPGNTIYF
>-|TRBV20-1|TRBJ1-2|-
TGCAGTGCCCGGGGAGGGGATGGCTACACCTTC
CSARGGDGYTF
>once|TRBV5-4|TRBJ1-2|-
TGTGCCAGCAGCTTAAGCCCGGGATCTAACTATGGCTACACCTTC
CASSLSPGSNYGYTF
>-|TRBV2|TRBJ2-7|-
TGTGCCAGCAGTCAGGGTGGGTACTACGAGCAGTACTTC
CASSQGGYYEQYF
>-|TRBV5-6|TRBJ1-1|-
TGTGCCAGCAGCTTGAGTGCCCCGAGTGAAGCTTTCTTT
CASSLSAPSEAFF
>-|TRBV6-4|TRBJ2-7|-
TGTGCCAGCAGGGAAGGGGGTCAGGGCTCGTTTTACGAGCAGTACTTC
CASREGGQGSFYEQYF
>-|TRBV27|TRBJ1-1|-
TGTGCCAGCAGTTTAGGGGTGCGGGGTAACACTGAAGCTTTCTTT
CASSLGVRGNTEAFF
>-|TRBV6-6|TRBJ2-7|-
TGTGCCAGCAGTTACGACGGCGGATCCTACGAGCAGTACTTC
CASSYDGGSYEQYF
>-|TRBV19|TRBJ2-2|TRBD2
TGTGCCAGTAGTATACAGGGAGGGAGCACCGGGGAGCTGTTTTTT
CASSIQGGSTGELFF
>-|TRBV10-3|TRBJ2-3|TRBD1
TGTGCCAGCAGTTTGTTGGGACAGGCTTACACAGATACGCAGTATTTT
CASSLLGQAYTDTQYF
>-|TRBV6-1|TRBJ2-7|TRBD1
TGTGCCAGCTGGGACAGGGAGGGGTACGAGCAGTACTTC
CASWDREGYEQYF
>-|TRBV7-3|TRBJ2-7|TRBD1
TGTGCCAGCAGCGGGGGGACAGGGGCCTACGAGCAGTACTTC
CASSGGTGAYEQYF
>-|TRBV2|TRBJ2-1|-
TGTGCCAGCAGTGAAGGAGGGGACAACTACAATGAGCAGTTCTTC
CASSEGGDNYNEQFF
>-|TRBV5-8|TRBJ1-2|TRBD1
TGTGCCAGCAGCTTGTGGGGACAGGGGCCTCGCATCGGCTACACCTTC
CASSLWGQGPRIGYTF
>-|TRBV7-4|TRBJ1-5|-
TGTGCCAGCAGCTCGAGCGTTGGGGTTTTGGACTATAGCAATCAGCCCCAGCATTTT
CASSSSVGVLDYSNQPQHF
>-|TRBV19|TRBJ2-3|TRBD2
TGTGCCAGTAGCGATAGCGGGATTAGCACAGATACGCAGTATTTT
CASSDSGISTDTQYF
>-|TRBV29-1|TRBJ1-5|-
TGCAGCGTTGGGGCAGGGGATAGCAATCAGCCCCAGCATTTT
CSVGAGDSNQPQHF
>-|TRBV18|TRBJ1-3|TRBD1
TGTGCCAGCTCACCACTGCCGGGACAGGGGGTCTCTGGAAACACCATATATTTT
CASSPLPGQGVSGNTIYF
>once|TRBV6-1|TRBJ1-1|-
TGTGCCAGCAGCGAACAGGGACAGAACACTGAAGCTTTCTTT
CASSEQGQNTEAFF
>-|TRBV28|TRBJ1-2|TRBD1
TGTGCCAGCAGCGCCGGTCAGGGGGCGCTGAGCTATGGCTACACCTTC
CASSAGQGALSYGYTF
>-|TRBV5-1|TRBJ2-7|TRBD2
TGCGCCAGCAGCCTGTTAAGTGTCCCAGCGGGAGGGCCCTACGAGCAGTACTTC
CASSLLSVPAGGPYEQYF
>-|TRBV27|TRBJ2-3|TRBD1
TGTGCCAGCAGTTCCTGGACAGGGGTTGGGGATACGCAGTATTTT
CASSSWTGVGDTQYF
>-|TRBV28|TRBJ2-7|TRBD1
TGTGCCAGCAGTAGACAGGGGGTCGCCTACGAGCAGTACTTC
CASSRQGVAYEQYF
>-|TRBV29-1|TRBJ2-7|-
TGCAGCGTTGCCCAGAGACTTCCCTTCTCCTACGAGCAGTACTTC
CSVAQRLPFSYEQYF
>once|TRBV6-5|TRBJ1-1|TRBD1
TGTGCCAGCAGTCGGGGGACAGTGAACACTGAAGCTTTCTTT
CASSRGTVNTEAFF
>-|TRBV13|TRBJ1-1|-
TGTGCCAGCAGCTTTAGGCCAGGGGACGAAGCTTTCTTT
CASSFRPGDEAFF
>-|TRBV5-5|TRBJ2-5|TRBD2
TGTGCCAGCAGCTTGGGACTAGCGGGGGGATACCAAGAGACCCAGTACTTC
CASSLGLAGGYQETQYF
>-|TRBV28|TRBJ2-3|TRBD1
TGTGCCAGCAGTCCCCGGACAGGGGGCTTAGATACGCAGTATTTT
CASSPRTGGLDTQYF
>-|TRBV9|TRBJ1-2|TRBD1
TGTGCCAGCAGCTTCCGGACAGGGGGCTCAGATGGCTACACCTTC
CASSFRTGGSDGYTF
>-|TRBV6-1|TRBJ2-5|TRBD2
TGTGCCAGCAGTGATTCTAGCGGGGGCTGGGAGACCCAGTACTTC
CASSDSSGGWETQYF
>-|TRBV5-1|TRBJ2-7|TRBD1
TGCGCCAGCAGCTACGACAGGGGGTACTCCTACGAGCAGTACTTC
CASSYDRGYSYEQYF
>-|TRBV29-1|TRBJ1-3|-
TGCAGCGTTCGGCCGTTCCGGACGGGGAGCTCTGGAAACACCATATATTTT
CSVRPFRTGSSGNTIYF
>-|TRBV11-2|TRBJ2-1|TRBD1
TGTGCCAGCAGTCAAGGGGGCGATGAGCAGTTCTTC
CASSQGGDEQFF
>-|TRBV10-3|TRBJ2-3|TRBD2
TGTGCCATCAGGGACTGGACTAGTAGCACAGATACGCAGTATTTT
CAIRDWTSSTDTQYF
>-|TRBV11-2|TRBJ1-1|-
TGTGCCAGCAGCCATAGTCCGGGTACCACTGAAGCTTTCTTT
CASSHSPGTTEAFF
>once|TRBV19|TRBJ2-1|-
TGTGCCAGTACTCCCCAACGAGGAACAGGGAATGAGCAGTTCTTC
CASTPQRGTGNEQFF
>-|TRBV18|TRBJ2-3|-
TGTGCCAGCTCACCCCAGCGCCAAAGCACAGATACGCAGTATTTT
CASSPQRQSTDTQYF
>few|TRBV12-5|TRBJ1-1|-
TGTGCTAGTGCCATGAACACTGAAGCTTTCTTT
CASAMNTEAFF
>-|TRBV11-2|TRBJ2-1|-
TGTGCCAGCAGCTTAGGTTCCCCAGGTCGGGAGCAGTTCTTC
CASSLGSPGREQFF
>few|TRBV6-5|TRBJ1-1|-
TGTGCCAGCAGTTACCTCGCGGAGGTGAAGACTGAAGCTTTCTTT
CASSYLAEVKTEAFF
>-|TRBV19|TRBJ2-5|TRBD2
TGTGCCAGTAGTACAACGGGAGGGCGGGGAGAGACCCAGTACTTC
CASSTTGGRGETQYF